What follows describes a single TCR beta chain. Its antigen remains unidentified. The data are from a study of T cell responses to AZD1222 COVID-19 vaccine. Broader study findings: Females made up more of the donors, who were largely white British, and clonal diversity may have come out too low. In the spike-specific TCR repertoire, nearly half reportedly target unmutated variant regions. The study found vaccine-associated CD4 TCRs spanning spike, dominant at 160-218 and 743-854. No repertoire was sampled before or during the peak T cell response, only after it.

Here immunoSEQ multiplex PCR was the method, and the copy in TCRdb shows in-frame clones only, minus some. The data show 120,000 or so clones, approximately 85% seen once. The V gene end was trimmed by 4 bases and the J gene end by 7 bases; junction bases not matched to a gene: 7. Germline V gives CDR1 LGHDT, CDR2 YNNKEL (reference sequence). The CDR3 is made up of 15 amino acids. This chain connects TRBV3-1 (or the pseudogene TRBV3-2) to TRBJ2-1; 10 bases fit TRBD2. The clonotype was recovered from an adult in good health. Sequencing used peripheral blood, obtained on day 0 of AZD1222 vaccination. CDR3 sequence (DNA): TGTGCCAGCAGCCCAGCGGGGGGGCGTGCAAATGAGCAGTTCTTC. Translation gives CASSPAGGRANEQFF.